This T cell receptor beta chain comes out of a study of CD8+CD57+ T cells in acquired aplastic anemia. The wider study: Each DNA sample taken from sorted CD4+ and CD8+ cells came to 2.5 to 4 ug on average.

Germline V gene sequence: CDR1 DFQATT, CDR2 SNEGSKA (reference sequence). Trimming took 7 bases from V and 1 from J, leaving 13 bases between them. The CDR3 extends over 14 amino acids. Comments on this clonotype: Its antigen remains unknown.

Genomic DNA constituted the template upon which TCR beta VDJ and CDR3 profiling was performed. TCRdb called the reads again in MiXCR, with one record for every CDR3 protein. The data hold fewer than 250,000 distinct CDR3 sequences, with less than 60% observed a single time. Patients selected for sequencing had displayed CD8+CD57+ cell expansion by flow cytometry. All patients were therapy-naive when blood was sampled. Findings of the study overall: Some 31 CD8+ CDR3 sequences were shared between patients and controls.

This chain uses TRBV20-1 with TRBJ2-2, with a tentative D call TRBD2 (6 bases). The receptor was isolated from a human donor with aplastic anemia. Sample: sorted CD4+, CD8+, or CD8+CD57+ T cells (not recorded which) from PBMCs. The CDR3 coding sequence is TGCAGTGTGCCGGGACTGGGGAACACCGGGGAGCTGTTTTTT. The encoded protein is CSVPGLGNTGELFF.